One and the same sample provided the 21 T cell receptor beta chains below, sequenced in a study of beta chain features in type 1 diabetes. Of the isolated RNA, all was reverse transcribed, and so the sequenced material was expressed TCRB transcripts. Sequencing used immunoSEQ multiplex PCR; TCRdb keeps in-frame clones, though not all of them. Altogether about 150,000 clones are present, less than 9.5% being singletons, with the ten largest covering about 2.1%. Material: central memory CD4+ T cells from blood. The receptors were sampled from a woman aged 18 to 35 in good health.

This clone was seen only a few times. V is TRBV5-1 and J is TRBJ2-1; D is perhaps TRBD2 (5 bases). The V gene's germline CDR1 is SGHRS and CDR2 YFSETQ. The CDR3 loop spans 15 amino acids. Trimming shortened V by 1 base and J by 0 bases, and 8 bases separated the two germline ends. This chain's CDR3 is CASSLSAGSYNEQFF. The CDR3 nucleotides are TGCGCCAGCAGCTTGAGTGCGGGCTCCTACAATGAGCAGTTCTTC.

This chain uses TRBV9 with TRBJ2-4; 15 positions agree with TRBD2. This CDR3 has 18 residues. Trimming at V came to 1 base and at J to 4 bases, leaving 6 bases not matched to a gene. Germline loops: CDR1 SGDLS, CDR2 YYNGEE. CDR3 nucleotides: TGTGCCAGCAGCGTAAGGACTAGCGGGAGGGCCAATAAAAACATTCAGTACTTC. Its protein is CASSVRTSGRANKNIQYF.

The gene calls are TRBV2 and TRBJ1-5; D is unresolved. V shed 0 bases and J shed 9 bases, with 9 bases lying between them. This CDR3 comprises 13 residues. CDR1 and CDR2 from the germline V gene are SNHLY and FYNNEI. CDR3 loop: CASSEAGRGPQHF. In DNA, the CDR3 is TGTGCCAGCAGTGAAGCGGGTCGCGGGCCCCAGCATTTT.

The V and J genes are TRBV6-8 and TRBJ2-5, with 7 nucleotides matching TRBD1. In germline, CDR1 is MNHGY, CDR2 SAAAGT. V was pared by 4 bases and J by 1 base, with 12 bases of the junction left unmatched. This CDR3 contains 17 residues. The CDR3 loop is CASSFSGTVGVQETQYF. The CDR3 coding sequence is TGTGCCAGCAGTTTCTCAGGGACAGTTGGGGTCCAAGAGACCCAGTACTTC.

The gene calls are TRBV11-3 and TRBJ1-5; no definite D call. Deletions cut 0 bases from V and 1 base from J, with 13 bases between. Germline V CDR1 and CDR2: SGHNT, YENEEA. The CDR3 length is 17 residues. In DNA form, the CDR3 reads TGTGCCAGCAGCTTAGAGTCCCTCCCGGGGAGCAATCAGCCCCAGCATTTT. Translating gives CASSLESLPGSNQPQHF. Filled out from reference TRBV11-3 and TRBJ1-5, the complete variable domain reads EAGVVQSPRYKIIEKKQPVAFWCNPISGHNTLYWYLQNLGQGPELLIRYENEEAVDDSQLPKDRFSAERLKGVDSTLKIQPAELGDSAVYLCASSLESLPGSNQPQHFGDGTRLSIL.

The rearrangement links TRBV21-1 to TRBJ2-7; TRBD2 is the table's D call and was not checked against the DNA. TRBV21-1 is a recognized pseudogene. The CDR3 covers 13 residues. The CDR3 bases are TGTGCCAGCAGCACAAATACTAGCAACGAGCAGTACTTC. Amino acid sequence: CASSTNTSNEQYF.

This clone was counted between two and nine times. The chain employs TRBV9 and TRBJ1-5; the D is unclear. Germline V lookup: CDR1 SGDLS, CDR2 YYNGEE. V was clipped by 0 bases and J by 4 bases, with 14 bases between them. The CDR3 contains 16 residues. CDR3 residues: CASSVEGGFDNQPQHF. The CDR3 bases are TGTGCCAGCAGCGTAGAGGGAGGGTTTGATAATCAGCCCCAGCATTTT.

CDR3 bases: TGTGCCCTAAGGAGGAGCGAGAACACCGGGGAGCTGTTTTTT. As protein: CALRRSENTGELFF. V gene TRBV10-3 combines with J gene TRBJ2-2, with TRBD2 as a possible D gene (5 bases). Germline CDR1 and CDR2: ENHRY and SYGVKD. This CDR3 region has 14 residues. V lost 11 bases and J lost 1, with 14 bases in between.

This clone was recorded at least ten times. This sequence joins TRBV7-2 and TRBJ1-5; TRBD1 matches at 8 bases. The length of the CDR3 is 15 residues. V shed 5 bases, J shed 9 bases, and the junction held 12 bases outside the gene matches. The germline gives CDR1 SGHTA, CDR2 FQGNSA. CDR3 protein: CASSLGTGGLGPQHF. For the CDR3, the DNA is TGTGCCAGCAGCCTTGGGACAGGTGGCCTCGGGCCCCAGCATTTT.

This chain links TRBV11-3 with TRBJ2-1; 8 positions agree with TRBD2. Germline lookup yields CDR1 SGHNT and CDR2 YENEEA. CDR3 length: 14 amino acids. After removal of 1 base from V and 7 bases from J, the junction contained 3 bases not matched to a gene. The CDR3 protein is CASSLVLAANEQFF. The DNA of the CDR3 is TGTGCCAGCAGCTTAGTACTAGCGGCAAATGAGCAGTTCTTC.

This sequence joins TRBV5-1 and TRBJ2-5, with D possibly matching TRBD2 (5 bases). The CDR3 extends over 14 amino acids. Germline V gene sequence: CDR1 SGHRS, CDR2 YFSETQ. V shed 4 bases and J shed 0 bases, with 10 bases lying between them. DNA of the CDR3: TGCGCCAGCAGCCCAGCGGAATACCAAGAGACCCAGTACTTC. It translates to CASSPAEYQETQYF.

V gene TRBV7-9 combines with J gene TRBJ1-1; D call uncertain. The CDR3 has 13 amino acids. The germline gives CDR1 SEHNR, CDR2 FQNEAQ (reference sequence). Trimming took off 4 bases at V and 5 bases at J, with 11 bases between the two ends. CDR3 DNA: TGTGCCAGCAGCTGGGAGGGTCGGACTGAAGCTTTCTTT. Encoded protein: CASSWEGRTEAFF. The full variable domain, rest sourced from reference TRBV7-9 and TRBJ1-1, is DTGVSQNPRHKITKRGQNVTFRCDPISEHNRLYWYRQTLGQGPEFLTYFQNEAQLEKSRLLSDRFSAERPKGSFSTLEIQRTEQGDSAMYLCASSWEGRTEAFFGQGTRLTVV.

V and J are TRBV5-4 and TRBJ2-3; no reliable D call. Germline assignment: CDR1 SGHNT and CDR2 YYREEE (reference sequence). Trimming pared 4 bases from V and 0 bases from J, leaving 6 bases between. This CDR3 region has 13 residues. The CDR3 spells CASSIQSTDTQYF. Here the CDR3 DNA reads TGTGCCAGCAGCATACAGAGCACAGATACGCAGTATTTT.

This clone has just a few counts. The J gene is TRBJ2-5, the V gene TRBV11-2; D might be TRBD2 (5 bases). V gave up 1 base and J gave up 8 bases, with 11 bases separating them. This CDR3 is built from 13 residues. Germline CDR1 and CDR2: SGHAT and FQNNGV. The CDR3, as DNA: TGTGCCAGCAGCTTAGGAGGCGGGCGCACCCAGTACTTC. Amino acids: CASSLGGGRTQYF. Full variable domain (missing parts from reference TRBV11-2 and TRBJ2-5): EAGVAQSPRYKIIEKRQSVAFWCNPISGHATLYWYQQILGQGPKLLIQFQNNGVVDDSQLPKDRFSAERLKGVDSTLKIQPAKLEDSAVYLCASSLGGGRTQYFGPGTRLLVL.

The chain carries TRBV9 and TRBJ1-4; 7 positions agree with TRBD1. Germline-derived CDR1 and CDR2 are SGDLS and YYNGEE. After removal of 3 bases from V and 8 bases from J, the junction contained 7 bases not matched to a gene. This CDR3 spans 14 amino acids. CDR3 nucleotide sequence: TGTGCCAGCAGCGCCGGGACAGAGAGAGAAAAACTGTTTTTT. It yields the protein CASSAGTEREKLFF.

This clone was counted between two and nine times. The chain uses TRBV18 and TRBJ2-4, with TRBD1 as a possible D gene (6 bases). In germline, CDR1 is KGHSH, CDR2 LQKENI. V lost 3 bases to trimming and J lost 8 bases, with 20 bases between them. This CDR3 region has 16 residues. The CDR3 is CASSPGPGQGIDIQYF. The CDR3 nucleotides read TGTGCCAGCTCACCTGGCCCTGGGCAGGGGATAGACATTCAGTACTTC. Based on the CDR3 plus reference TRBV18 and TRBJ2-4, the full variable domain is NAGVMQNPRHLVRRRGQEARLRCSPMKGHSHVYWYRQLPEEGLKFMVYLQKENIIDESGMPKERFSAEFPKEGPSILRIQQVVRGDSAAYFCASSPGPGQGIDIQYFGAGTRLSVL.

The sample holds a few counts of this clone. The rearrangement joins TRBV29-1 to TRBJ2-5; D possibly corresponds to TRBD1 (6 bases). V was pared by 7 bases and J by 5 bases, with 14 bases between. The germline CDR1 and CDR2 sequences are SQVTM and ANQGSEA. The CDR3 spans 12 residues. The CDR3 DNA reads as TGCAGCGCTACAGGGCCGGCGGAGACCCAGTACTTC. Translated: CSATGPAETQYF.

The chain has TRBV25-1 and TRBJ2-3, with 8 bases identical to TRBD2. The CDR3 extends over 14 amino acids. Germline V CDR1 and CDR2: MGHDK, SYGVNS. Trimming cost V 5 bases and J 6 bases; bases outside gene matches: 7. The CDR3 loop is CASSSPGLVDTQYF. CDR3 sequence (DNA): TGTGCCAGCAGTTCCCCGGGACTAGTTGATACGCAGTATTTT.

This clone is medium-sized by share. This chain links TRBV19 with TRBJ2-5; 7 nucleotides line up with TRBD2. The germline gives CDR1 LNHDA, CDR2 SQIVND (reference sequence). The CDR3 is 15 residues long. Trimming removed 5 bases from V and 3 bases from J; junction bases left unmatched: 9. CDR3 protein: CASSDTGTTKETQYF. CDR3 DNA sequence: TGTGCCAGTAGTGATACCGGGACTACAAAAGAGACCCAGTACTTC.

This chain uses TRBV7-8 with TRBJ1-1, with D perhaps TRBD1 (5 bases). Germline V gene data show CDR1 as SGHVS and CDR2 as FQNEAQ. Trimming removed 5 bases from V and 2 bases from J, with 12 bases in between. The CDR3 length is 14 residues. The CDR3 region has the DNA TGTGCCAGCAGCAGACGCCAGGGAAACACTGAAGCTTTCTTT. Amino acid sequence: CASSRRQGNTEAFF.

This clone showed up just a few times. This chain connects TRBV6-5 to TRBJ2-3, with D perhaps matching TRBD2 (5 bases). CDR3 size: 14 residues. The germline V and J ends were trimmed by 2 bases and 6 bases, with 12 bases remaining between them. Germline lookup yields CDR1 MNHEY and CDR2 SVGAGI. The CDR3 sequence is CASSYPGRPDTQYF. The CDR3 region has the DNA TGTGCCAGCAGTTACCCGGGAAGGCCCGATACGCAGTATTTT.